These T cell receptor beta chains were read from a single sample in a study of cytomegalovirus exposure and HLA in healthy donors. TCRdb keeps only in-frame clones here, not all; method: immunoSEQ multiplex PCR. This repertoire includes roughly 120,000 clones. Sequenced sample: PBMCs. These receptors came from a middle-aged man in good health and CMV-seronegative. The CDR3 runs from the conserved cysteine through the conserved F or W. The order of the fields is V gene, D gene, J gene, CDR3 protein, CDR3 DNA. A D gene is named only where the DNA matches it firmly.

v_gene: TRBV5-1; d_gene: NA; j_gene: TRBJ1-4; CDR3aa: CASSPVGEELFF; CDR3nt: TGCGCCAGCAGCCCGGTCGGGGAGGAACTGTTTTTT
v_gene: TRBV6-5; d_gene: TRBD1; j_gene: TRBJ1-4; CDR3aa: CASSRGQYNEKLFF; CDR3nt: TGTGCCAGCAGTCGGGGACAGTATAATGAAAAACTGTTTTTT
v_gene: TRBV5-8; d_gene: NA; j_gene: TRBJ2-7; CDR3aa: CASSLIWRRDSYEQYF; CDR3nt: TGTGCCAGCAGCTTGATCTGGAGAAGAGATTCCTACGAGCAGTACTTC
v_gene: TRBV7-8; d_gene: TRBD1; j_gene: TRBJ1-2; CDR3aa: CASSPGTGAPNGYTF; CDR3nt: TGTGCCAGCAGCCCGGGGACAGGAGCTCCCAATGGCTACACCTTC
v_gene: TRBV5-6; d_gene: NA; j_gene: TRBJ2-5; CDR3aa: CASPLDSRYQETQYF; CDR3nt: TGTGCCAGCCCCCTTGACAGCCGGTACCAAGAGACCCAGTACTTC
v_gene: TRBV7-9; d_gene: NA; j_gene: TRBJ1-1; CDR3aa: CASRPPDSTFLRAFF; CDR3nt: TGTGCCAGCAGGCCCCCCGACAGTACGTTCCTCAGAGCTTTCTTT
v_gene: TRBV7-8; d_gene: TRBD2; j_gene: TRBJ2-1; CDR3aa: CASSLGRERRYNEQFF; CDR3nt: TGTGCCAGCAGCTTAGGGCGGGAGAGGAGGTACAATGAGCAGTTCTTC
v_gene: TRBV9; d_gene: NA; j_gene: TRBJ2-7; CDR3aa: CASSVEGGGPNEQYF; CDR3nt: TGTGCCAGCAGCGTAGAGGGGGGAGGGCCCAACGAGCAGTACTTC
v_gene: TRBV4-1; d_gene: TRBD2; j_gene: TRBJ2-7; CDR3aa: CASSQLAGLPSYEQYF; CDR3nt: TGCGCCAGCAGCCAACTTGCGGGACTACCCTCCTACGAGCAGTACTTC
v_gene: TRBV21-1; d_gene: NA; j_gene: TRBJ2-2; CDR3aa: CASSKDWERQNTGELFF; CDR3nt: TGTGCCAGCAGCAAAGACTGGGAGCGGCAGAACACCGGGGAGCTGTTTTTT
v_gene: TRBV5-4; d_gene: NA; j_gene: TRBJ1-1; CDR3aa: CASSLDRNTEAFF; CDR3nt: TGTGCCAGCAGCTTGGACAGGAACACTGAAGCTTTCTTT
v_gene: TRBV19; d_gene: TRBD2; j_gene: TRBJ2-7; CDR3aa: CASSPRTSVASYEQYF; CDR3nt: TGTGCCAGTAGTCCGAGGACTAGCGTCGCCTCCTACGAGCAGTACTTC
v_gene: TRBV25-1; d_gene: NA; j_gene: TRBJ1-1; CDR3aa: CASSEFRQLQAEAFF; CDR3nt: TGTGCCAGCAGTGAATTTAGACAGTTGCAAGCTGAAGCTTTCTTT
v_gene: TRBV11-3; d_gene: NA; j_gene: TRBJ2-2; CDR3aa: CASSLDSPRGELFF; CDR3nt: TGTGCCAGCAGCCTAGACAGTCCCAGAGGGGAGCTGTTTTTT
v_gene: TRBV28; d_gene: NA; j_gene: TRBJ1-5; CDR3aa: CASSLAGVNQPQHF; CDR3nt: TGTGCCAGCAGTCTGGCAGGGGTTAATCAGCCCCAGCATTTT
v_gene: TRBV5-1; d_gene: NA; j_gene: TRBJ2-1; CDR3aa: CASSLVPDNEQFF; CDR3nt: TGCGCCAGCAGCTTGGTTCCCGACAATGAGCAGTTCTTC
v_gene: TRBV10-3; d_gene: TRBD2; j_gene: TRBJ2-3; CDR3aa: CAISPSSSGSTDTQYF; CDR3nt: TGTGCCATCAGTCCCTCATCTAGCGGGAGTACAGATACGCAGTATTTT
v_gene: TRBV7-7; d_gene: TRBD2; j_gene: TRBJ2-3; CDR3aa: CASSLTSGGGRDTQYF; CDR3nt: TGTGCTAGCAGCTTGACTAGCGGGGGAGGACGAGATACGCAGTATTTT
v_gene: TRBV19; d_gene: TRBD1; j_gene: TRBJ2-2; CDR3aa: CASSIGQGATGELFF; CDR3nt: TGTGCCAGTAGTATCGGACAGGGAGCCACCGGGGAGCTGTTTTTT
v_gene: TRBV6-1; d_gene: NA; j_gene: TRBJ1-2; CDR3aa: CASSEAPGQGGYTF; CDR3nt: TGTGCCAGCAGTGAAGCGCCAGGGCAAGGCGGCTACACCTTC
v_gene: TRBV5-1; d_gene: TRBD2; j_gene: TRBJ2-3; CDR3aa: CASSGLAGGLGTADTQYF; CDR3nt: TGCGCCAGCAGCGGACTAGCGGGAGGGCTCGGAACGGCAGATACGCAGTATTTT
v_gene: TRBV19; d_gene: TRBD1; j_gene: TRBJ2-7; CDR3aa: CASSVGTGSSYEQYF; CDR3nt: TGTGCCAGTAGTGTCGGGACAGGCAGCTCCTACGAGCAGTACTTC
v_gene: TRBV10-3; d_gene: TRBD1; j_gene: TRBJ2-7; CDR3aa: CAITGQGGLEQYF; CDR3nt: TGTGCCATCACGGGACAGGGGGGCCTCGAGCAGTACTTC
v_gene: TRBV5-1; d_gene: NA; j_gene: TRBJ2-7; CDR3aa: CASSFATTGTYEQYF; CDR3nt: TGCGCCAGCAGCTTTGCCACCACGGGGACCTACGAGCAGTACTTC
v_gene: TRBV5-6; d_gene: NA; j_gene: TRBJ1-2; CDR3aa: CASSLVKGTGYGYTF; CDR3nt: TGTGCCAGCAGCTTGGTGAAAGGCACCGGGTATGGCTACACCTTC
v_gene: TRBV7-2; d_gene: TRBD1; j_gene: TRBJ2-7; CDR3aa: CASSLGDRTSKTYF; CDR3nt: TGTGCCAGCAGCTTGGGGGACAGGACCTCGAAGACGTACTTC
v_gene: TRBV23-1; d_gene: NA; j_gene: TRBJ1-3; CDR3aa: CASSQSVRGAGNTIYF; CDR3nt: TGCGCCAGCAGTCAATCTGTCAGGGGAGCTGGAAACACCATATATTTT
v_gene: TRBV4-2; d_gene: NA; j_gene: TRBJ2-2; CDR3aa: CASSQDRAGELFF; CDR3nt: TGTGCCAGCAGCCAAGATCGGGCCGGGGAGCTGTTTTTT
v_gene: TRBV5-1; d_gene: NA; j_gene: TRBJ2-2; CDR3aa: CASSFDRNTGELFF; CDR3nt: TGCGCCAGCAGCTTTGACAGGAACACCGGGGAGCTGTTTTTT
v_gene: TRBV5-1; d_gene: TRBD2; j_gene: TRBJ2-2; CDR3aa: CASSLEGLAGAGELFF; CDR3nt: TGCGCCAGCAGCTTGGAGGGGCTAGCGGGAGCCGGGGAGCTGTTTTTT
v_gene: TRBV6-5; d_gene: TRBD1; j_gene: TRBJ1-3; CDR3aa: CASSWDSGNTIYF; CDR3nt: TGTGCCAGCAGTTGGGACAGCGGAAACACCATATATTTT
v_gene: TRBV7-9; d_gene: TRBD1; j_gene: TRBJ2-7; CDR3aa: CASSPGQGYEQYF; CDR3nt: TGTGCCAGCAGCCCGGGACAGGGGTACGAGCAGTACTTC
v_gene: TRBV7-8; d_gene: TRBD1; j_gene: TRBJ2-6; CDR3aa: CASSFGTGGSGANVLTF; CDR3nt: TGTGCCAGCAGCTTCGGGACAGGGGGATCTGGGGCCAACGTCCTGACTTTC
v_gene: TRBV27; d_gene: TRBD1; j_gene: TRBJ2-3; CDR3aa: CASSLAGQGSTDTQYF; CDR3nt: TGTGCCAGCAGTTTGGCGGGACAGGGGAGCACAGATACGCAGTATTTT
v_gene: TRBV4-1; d_gene: TRBD2; j_gene: TRBJ2-1; CDR3aa: CASGSGSSYNEQFF; CDR3nt: TGCGCCAGCGGTAGCGGGAGCTCCTACAATGAGCAGTTCTTC
v_gene: TRBV7-3; d_gene: TRBD1; j_gene: TRBJ2-6; CDR3aa: CASSRQGAPSGANVLTF; CDR3nt: TGTGCCAGCAGTCGACAGGGGGCTCCCTCTGGGGCCAACGTCCTGACTTTC
v_gene: TRBV9; d_gene: TRBD2; j_gene: TRBJ2-2; CDR3aa: CASSVKLAVNTGELFF; CDR3nt: TGTGCCAGCAGCGTAAAACTAGCGGTGAACACCGGGGAGCTGTTTTTT
v_gene: TRBV12-5; d_gene: TRBD2; j_gene: TRBJ2-2; CDR3aa: CASGFLAGNTGELFF; CDR3nt: TGTGCTAGTGGTTTTTTAGCGGGAAACACCGGGGAGCTGTTTTTT
v_gene: TRBV5-1; d_gene: NA; j_gene: TRBJ1-1; CDR3aa: CASSLAPLRVNTEAFF; CDR3nt: TGCGCCAGCAGCTTGGCTCCGTTGCGGGTGAACACTGAAGCTTTCTTT
v_gene: TRBV19; d_gene: NA; j_gene: TRBJ1-6; CDR3aa: CASRTASPYNSPLHF; CDR3nt: TGTGCCAGCAGGACAGCCAGTCCCTATAATTCACCCCTCCACTTT
v_gene: TRBV4-1; d_gene: TRBD2; j_gene: TRBJ2-2; CDR3aa: CASSQIVSGGSDSGELFF; CDR3nt: TGCGCCAGCAGCCAAATCGTATCGGGCGGGAGTGATTCCGGGGAGCTGTTTTTT
v_gene: TRBV5-5; d_gene: NA; j_gene: TRBJ2-7; CDR3aa: CASSFGSGSYEQYF; CDR3nt: TGTGCCAGCAGCTTTGGTTCAGGGTCCTACGAGCAGTACTTC
v_gene: TRBV11-2; d_gene: NA; j_gene: TRBJ1-3; CDR3aa: CASSAHGGSGNTIYF; CDR3nt: TGTGCCAGCAGCGCGCATGGGGGGTCAGGAAACACCATATATTTT
v_gene: TRBV28; d_gene: NA; j_gene: TRBJ2-2; CDR3aa: CASSWALGGFGELFF; CDR3nt: TGTGCCAGCAGTTGGGCCCTTGGAGGGTTCGGGGAGCTGTTTTTT
v_gene: TRBV19; d_gene: TRBD1; j_gene: TRBJ1-2; CDR3aa: CASSWDRFYGYTF; CDR3nt: TGTGCCAGTAGTTGGGACAGGTTCTATGGCTACACCTTC
v_gene: TRBV13; d_gene: NA; j_gene: TRBJ1-5; CDR3aa: CASSYYRDGQPQHF; CDR3nt: TGTGCCAGCAGCTATTACAGGGATGGGCAGCCCCAGCATTTT
v_gene: TRBV25-1; d_gene: TRBD1; j_gene: TRBJ1-2; CDR3aa: CASRMTGDYGYTF; CDR3nt: TGTGCCAGCAGAATGACAGGGGACTATGGCTACACCTTC
v_gene: TRBV6-1; d_gene: TRBD2; j_gene: TRBJ2-3; CDR3aa: CASSELAGADTQYF; CDR3nt: TGTGCCAGCAGTGAACTAGCGGGAGCAGATACGCAGTATTTT
v_gene: TRBV11-3; d_gene: NA; j_gene: TRBJ2-1; CDR3aa: CASSSRGSYNEQFF; CDR3nt: TGTGCCAGCAGCTCCCGGGGGTCCTACAATGAGCAGTTCTTC
v_gene: TRBV5-1; d_gene: TRBD2; j_gene: TRBJ2-1; CDR3aa: CASKSTGREMDNEQFF; CDR3nt: TGCGCCAGCAAAAGCACGGGGCGGGAGATGGACAATGAGCAGTTCTTC
v_gene: TRBV2; d_gene: NA; j_gene: TRBJ1-5; CDR3aa: CASSAEANQPQHF; CDR3nt: TGTGCCAGCAGTGCCGAAGCAAATCAGCCCCAGCATTTT
v_gene: TRBV7-3; d_gene: NA; j_gene: TRBJ2-7; CDR3aa: CASSLVSTGPYEQYF; CDR3nt: TGTGCCAGCAGCTTAGTGAGTACAGGGCCCTACGAGCAGTACTTC
v_gene: TRBV9; d_gene: TRBD2; j_gene: TRBJ2-1; CDR3aa: CASSAGGRDNEQFF; CDR3nt: TGTGCCAGCAGCGCGGGAGGCCGAGACAATGAGCAGTTCTTC
v_gene: TRBV14; d_gene: NA; j_gene: TRBJ2-7; CDR3aa: CASSQSLKGGSYEQYF; CDR3nt: TGTGCCAGCAGCCAAAGCCTCAAAGGGGGATCCTACGAGCAGTACTTC
v_gene: TRBV5-1; d_gene: TRBD1; j_gene: TRBJ2-7; CDR3aa: CASSLADPGQGYEQYF; CDR3nt: TGCGCCAGCAGCTTGGCCGATCCGGGACAGGGCTACGAGCAGTACTTC
v_gene: TRBV15; d_gene: NA; j_gene: TRBJ2-4; CDR3aa: CATSRDQGGWQTALGAKNIQYF; CDR3nt: TGTGCCACCAGCAGAGATCAGGGAGGCTGGCAAACCGCTTTAGGAGCCAAAAACATTCAGTACTTC
v_gene: TRBV2; d_gene: NA; j_gene: TRBJ2-3; CDR3aa: CASSEFGTQYF; CDR3nt: TGTGCCAGCAGTGAATTCGGTACGCAGTATTTT
v_gene: TRBV7-6; d_gene: NA; j_gene: TRBJ2-1; CDR3aa: CASQQGYEQFF; CDR3nt: TGTGCCAGCCAGCAGGGATACGAGCAGTTCTTC